This T cell receptor beta chain was sequenced for a study of CXCR3-negative and CXCR3-positive naive CD8 T cells. This CDR3 is built from 12 residues. Germline CDR1 and CDR2: SQVTM and ANQGSEA. Researchers prepared the TRB cDNA libraries using 5' RACE with UMI labels. Using the 5' RACE reads, TCRdb records one entry per CDR3 protein without DNA. The table lists 75,000 to 95,000 distinct CDR3 sequences, with 1.1% in the top ten. The rearrangement uses TRBV29-1 and TRBJ2-2. This receptor was identified in a human donor in good health. Some clones in this sample may be carry-over from other donors' samples. The source material was naive CXCR3- CD8+ T cells from blood. Subset here: CD45RO-CCR7+CD27+CD95- naive CD8+ T cells lacking CXCR3 (TNR3-). Here the CDR3 reads CSVERPTGELFF.